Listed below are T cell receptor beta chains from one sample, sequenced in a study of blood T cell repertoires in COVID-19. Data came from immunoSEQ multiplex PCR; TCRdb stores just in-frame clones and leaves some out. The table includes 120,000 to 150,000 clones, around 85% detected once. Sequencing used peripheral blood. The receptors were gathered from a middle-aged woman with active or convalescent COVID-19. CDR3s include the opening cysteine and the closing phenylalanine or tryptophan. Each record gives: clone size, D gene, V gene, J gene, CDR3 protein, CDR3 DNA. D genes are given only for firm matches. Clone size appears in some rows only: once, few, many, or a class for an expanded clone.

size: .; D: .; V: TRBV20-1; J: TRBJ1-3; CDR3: CSASGDSRNTIYF; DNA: TGCAGTGCTAGTGGCGACAGTCGAAACACCATATATTTT
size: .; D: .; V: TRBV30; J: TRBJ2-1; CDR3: CAWTAQVEQFF; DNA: TGTGCCTGGACGGCCCAGGTTGAGCAGTTCTTC
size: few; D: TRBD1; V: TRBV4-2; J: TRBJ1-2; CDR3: CASRETGGENYGYTF; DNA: TGTGCCAGCAGGGAAACAGGGGGTGAAAACTATGGCTACACCTTC
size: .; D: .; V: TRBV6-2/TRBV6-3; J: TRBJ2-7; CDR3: CASSYSIPTTSYEQYF; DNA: TGTGCCAGCAGTTACTCGATCCCCACAACCTCCTACGAGCAGTACTTC
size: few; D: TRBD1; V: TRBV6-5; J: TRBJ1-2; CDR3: CASRQGNYGYTF; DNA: TGTGCCAGCCGACAGGGTAACTATGGCTACACCTTC
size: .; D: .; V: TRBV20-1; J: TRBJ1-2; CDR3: CSANPGVYTF; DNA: TGCAGTGCTAACCCCGGGGTCTACACCTTC
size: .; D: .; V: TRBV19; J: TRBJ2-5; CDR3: CASSLKLEQETQYF; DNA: TGTGCCAGTAGTCTTAAACTTGAACAAGAGACCCAGTACTTC
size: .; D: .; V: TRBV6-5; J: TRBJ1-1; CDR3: CASSYGTRNTEAFF; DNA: TGTGCCAGCAGTTACGGGACAAGGAACACTGAAGCTTTCTTT
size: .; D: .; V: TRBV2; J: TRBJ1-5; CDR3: CASSERGGTSNQPQHF; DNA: TGTGCCAGCAGTGAAAGGGGGGGGACTAGCAATCAGCCCCAGCATTTT
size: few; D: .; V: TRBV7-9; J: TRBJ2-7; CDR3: CASSLVEGGEQYF; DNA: TGTGCCAGCAGCTTAGTTGAGGGAGGCGAGCAGTACTTC
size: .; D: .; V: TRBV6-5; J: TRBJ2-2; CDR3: CASRSQGYTGELFF; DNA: TGTGCCAGCAGGTCGCAGGGTTACACCGGGGAGCTGTTTTTT
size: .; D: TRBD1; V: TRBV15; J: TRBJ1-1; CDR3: CATKGDRVNTEAFF; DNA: TGTGCCACCAAAGGGGACAGAGTGAACACTGAAGCTTTCTTT
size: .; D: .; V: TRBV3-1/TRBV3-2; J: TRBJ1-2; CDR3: CASSLEWGQGDYGYTF; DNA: TGTGCCAGCAGCCTCGAATGGGGGCAGGGTGACTATGGCTACACCTTC
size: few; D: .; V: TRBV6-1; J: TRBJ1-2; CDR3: CASSEGQEYGYTF; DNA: TGTGCCAGCAGTGAAGGACAGGAGTATGGCTACACCTTC
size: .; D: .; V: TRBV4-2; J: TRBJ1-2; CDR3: CASSHSIQGTYGYTF; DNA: TGTGCCAGCAGCCATAGCATACAGGGAACCTATGGCTACACCTTC
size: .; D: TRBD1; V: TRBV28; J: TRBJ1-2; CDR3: CAGEGRGNFRYTF; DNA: TGTGCCGGTGAGGGCAGGGGGAATTTTCGCTACACCTTC
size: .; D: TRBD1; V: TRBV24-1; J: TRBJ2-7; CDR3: CATSDRQGFGYEQYF; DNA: TGTGCCACCAGTGATCGACAGGGCTTCGGGTACGAGCAGTACTTC
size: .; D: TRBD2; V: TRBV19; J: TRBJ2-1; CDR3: CASSISTSGAYNEQFF; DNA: TGTGCCAGTAGTATATCCACTAGCGGAGCATACAATGAGCAGTTCTTC
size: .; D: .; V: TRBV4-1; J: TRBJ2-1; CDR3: CASRAIWTEDNEQFF; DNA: TGCGCCAGCCGCGCCATTTGGACAGAGGACAATGAGCAGTTCTTC
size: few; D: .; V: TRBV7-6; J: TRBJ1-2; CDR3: CASSSGGPASYGYTF; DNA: TGTGCCAGCAGCTCGGGGGGTCCCGCGTCCTATGGCTACACCTTC
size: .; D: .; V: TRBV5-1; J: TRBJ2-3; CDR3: CASSLGGTAITDTQYF; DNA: TGCGCCAGCAGCTTGGGCGGGACAGCGATCACAGATACGCAGTATTTT
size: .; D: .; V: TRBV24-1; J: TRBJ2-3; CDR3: CATSDGGPIDTQYF; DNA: TGTGCCACCAGTGATGGAGGGCCCATAGATACGCAGTATTTT
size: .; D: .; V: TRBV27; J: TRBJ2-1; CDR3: CASRDFRNEQFF; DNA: TGTGCCAGCCGGGACTTCCGGAATGAGCAGTTCTTC
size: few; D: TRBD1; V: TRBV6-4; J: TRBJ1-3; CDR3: CASSDSDRAGNTIYF; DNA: TGTGCCAGCAGTGACTCGGACAGGGCTGGAAACACCATATATTTT
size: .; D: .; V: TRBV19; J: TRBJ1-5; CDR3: CASQGEDQPQHF; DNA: TGTGCCAGCCAAGGGGAGGATCAGCCCCAGCATTTT